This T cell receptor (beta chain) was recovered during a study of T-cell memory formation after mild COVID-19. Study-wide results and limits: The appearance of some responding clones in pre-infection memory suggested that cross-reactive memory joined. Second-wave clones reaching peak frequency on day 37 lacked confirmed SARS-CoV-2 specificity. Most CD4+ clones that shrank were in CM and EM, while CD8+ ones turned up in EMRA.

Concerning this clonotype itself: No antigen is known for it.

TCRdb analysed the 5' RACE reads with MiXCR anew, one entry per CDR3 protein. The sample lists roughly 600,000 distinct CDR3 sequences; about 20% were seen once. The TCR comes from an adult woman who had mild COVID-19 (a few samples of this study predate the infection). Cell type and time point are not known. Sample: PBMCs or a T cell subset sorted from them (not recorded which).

DNA for the CDR3: TGCAGCGTTGGTCAGGGGAGCTATGGCTACACCTTC. Its protein is CSVGQGSYGYTF. The rearrangement uses TRBV29-1 and TRBJ1-2, with TRBD1 as a possible D gene (6 bases). Per germline, CDR1 SQVTM and CDR2 ANQGSEA. This CDR3 is built from 12 residues. Trimming removed 4 bases from V and 4 bases from J, with 10 bases in between.